Presented here are 24 T cell receptor beta chains from one specimen sequenced in a study of CD8 T cells in ankylosing spondylitis. MiXCR, run by TCRdb on the 5' RACE reads, gives a single entry per CDR3 protein. The table includes about 150,000 distinct CDR3 sequences, around two fifths detected once. The sequencing input was synovial fluid, either unsorted or a sorted T cell fraction (not recorded which). Receptor source: a male donor with ankylosing spondylitis.

The gene calls are TRBV20-1 and TRBJ2-7; 8 bases are a match to TRBD1. V lost 2 bases to trimming and J lost 6 bases; unmatched junction nucleotides: 9. In germline, CDR1 is DFQATT, CDR2 SNEGSKA (reference sequence). The CDR3 length is 14 residues. For the CDR3, the DNA is TGCAGTGCTAGACCCCGGGACAGGATAACCGAGCAGTACTTC. This gives the protein CSARPRDRITEQYF.

In this sample, this clonotype turned up a few times. This chain links TRBV4-3 with TRBJ1-1; perhaps TRBD1 as D (5 bases). Germline CDR1 and CDR2: LGHNA and YSLEER. The CDR3 totals 18 residues. The V end lost 0 bases, the J end lost 5 bases, and 22 bases lay between the germline ends. This chain's CDR3 is CASSQEDSIIRAGTEAFF. DNA of the CDR3: TGCGCCAGCAGCCAAGAAGACTCCATAATCAGGGCTGGGACTGAAGCTTTCTTT.

The chain combines TRBV25-1 with TRBJ2-1; possible D gene TRBD1, 6 bases. This CDR3 contains 12 residues. The germline CDR1 and CDR2 sequences are MGHDK and SYGVNS. The ends were cut back, 7 bases at V and 4 bases at J, with 8 bases in the middle. The CDR3 sequence: CASTTGYNEQFF. CDR3 sequence (DNA): TGTGCCAGCACGACAGGTTACAATGAGCAGTTCTTC.

This sequence joins TRBV20-1 and TRBJ2-2; 9 bases are shared with TRBD2. The germline V gene encodes CDR1 DFQATT and CDR2 SNEGSKA (reference sequence). This CDR3 spans 15 amino acids. Trimming removed 3 bases from V and 7 bases from J; junction bases left unmatched: 9. Here the CDR3 reads CSARGLAGVFGELFF. The CDR3 DNA reads as TGCAGTGCTAGGGGGTTAGCGGGAGTGTTCGGGGAGCTGTTTTTT.

This chain links TRBV28 with TRBJ2-2, with TRBD1 matching 9 bases. V gave up 2 bases and J gave up 2 bases; unmatched junction bases: 3. This CDR3 has 16 amino acids. CDR1 and CDR2 (germline): MDHEN, SYDVKM. The DNA of the CDR3 is TGTGCCAGCAGTTTAGGGGACAGGGATAACACCGGGGAGCTGTTTTTT. Translated, it gives CASSLGDRDNTGELFF.

This clonotype has only a few counts. The chain employs TRBV5-1 and TRBJ2-4; D is uncertain. CDR3 size: 17 residues. From germline, CDR1 is SGHRS and CDR2 YFSETQ. V lost 3 bases, J lost 0 bases, and 16 bases lay in between. The CDR3 DNA sequence: TGCGCCAGCAGCTCGTCAGGTTTTACCTCAGCCAAAAACATTCAGTACTTC. This encodes CASSSSGFTSAKNIQYF.

The chain links TRBV20-1 to TRBJ2-1; 13 positions agree with TRBD2. CDR3 length equals 15 residues. Per the germline V gene, CDR1 is DFQATT and CDR2 is SNEGSKA (reference sequence). Unmatched junction bases numbered 5, after V lost 1 base and J lost 8 bases. The CDR3 is CSARGGTSGIDEQFF. For the CDR3, the DNA is TGCAGTGCTAGAGGGGGGACTAGCGGGATCGATGAGCAGTTCTTC.

This clonotype was seen a few times. The genes are TRBV6-1 and TRBJ2-2; possibly TRBD2 for D (6 bases). The CDR3 sequence is 18 residues long. CDR1 is MNHNS, CDR2 SASEGT, per germline. V lost 8 bases, J lost 5 bases, and 27 bases lay in between. The DNA for the CDR3 is TGTGCCAGCTATACCACAAAACTAGCTTGGCCATGGACCGGGGAGCTGTTTTTT. Translated, it gives CASYTTKLAWPWTGELFF.

The rearrangement uses TRBV5-1 and TRBJ2-7; 7 bases are a match to TRBD1. Trimming removed 1 base from V and 2 bases from J; junction bases left unmatched: 3. CDR3 length equals 14 residues. Germline-derived CDR1 and CDR2 are SGHRS and YFSETQ. This CDR3 is CASSLWQGAYEQYF. In nucleotides, the CDR3 is TGCGCCAGCAGCTTGTGGCAGGGGGCCTACGAGCAGTACTTC.

This clonotype was seen more than once but under ten times. This sequence joins TRBV29-1 and TRBJ2-5; no firm D call. V dropped 3 bases and J dropped 3 bases, with 8 bases sitting between them. The CDR3 totals 12 residues. Looked up from germline, CDR1 is SQVTM and CDR2 is ANQGSEA. In nucleotides, the CDR3 is TGCAGCGTTGATCTCTGGGAAGAGACCCAGTACTTC. Translated, it gives CSVDLWEETQYF.

The V call is TRBV24-1, the J call TRBJ2-7; D is possibly TRBD1 or TRBD2 (5 bases each). Between the trimmed V and J ends, which lost 4 bases and 2 bases, there was a span of 14 bases. The CDR3 loop spans 15 amino acids. Germline values: CDR1 KGHDR, CDR2 SFDVKD. CDR3 residues: CATSEGVGQPYEQYF. CDR3 bases: TGTGCCACCAGTGAGGGGGTGGGGCAGCCCTACGAGCAGTACTTC.

This clonotype was recorded at least ten times. The V call is TRBV10-3, the J call TRBJ2-7; TRBD2 is a possible D gene (6 bases). The CDR3 consists of 15 residues. Trimming took 2 bases from V and 0 from J, leaving 11 bases between them. CDR1 and CDR2 from the germline V gene are ENHRY and SYGVKD. This CDR3 reads CAISEPGGSSYEQYF. Here the CDR3 DNA reads TGTGCCATCAGTGAGCCTGGGGGGTCCTCCTACGAGCAGTACTTC.

The chain joins TRBV12-3 or TRBV12-4 to TRBJ2-7, with TRBD2 matching 13 bases. CDR3 length equals 19 residues. V was pared by 3 bases and J by 0 bases, with 11 bases of the junction left unmatched. The DNA for the CDR3 is TGTGCCAGCAGTTTCTCCGGGACTAGCGGGGCTATATACTCCTACGAGCAGTACTTC. Translation: CASSFSGTSGAIYSYEQYF.

This clonotype was seen more than once but under ten times. The rearrangement uses TRBV4-2 and TRBJ2-1, with TRBD2 identical over 11 bases. CDR3 size: 18 residues. Trimming at V came to 4 bases and at J to 0 bases, leaving 8 bases not matched to a gene. Germline V gene data show CDR1 as LGHNA and CDR2 as YNFKEQ. The CDR3 nucleotides are TGTGCCAGCAGCCGGGGACTAGCGGTCGGGAGCTCCTACAATGAGCAGTTCTTC. Amino acids: CASSRGLAVGSSYNEQFF.

Only one count was recorded for this clonotype. This chain joins TRBV24-1 and TRBJ2-3, with TRBD1 identical over 7 bases. The germline V gene has CDR1 KGHDR and CDR2 SFDVKD. Losses at the gene ends were 8 bases for V and 11 bases for J; bases not matched to a gene: 9. This CDR3 has 12 amino acids. DNA for the CDR3: TGTGCCACCAATTCGACAGGGAAGGGGCAGTATTTT. This encodes CATNSTGKGQYF.

A note on this clonotype: One end of the junction does not line up with germline, which may come from a read error. This chain connects TRBV7-9 to TRBJ1-6; D is undetermined. Per germline, CDR1 SEHNR and CDR2 FQNEAQ (reference sequence). The CDR3 is made up of 11 amino acids. CDR3 residues: CASSFGTFFYF. CDR3 bases: TGTGCCAGCAGCTTCGGCACCTTCTTCTACTTT.

The V and J genes are TRBV4-1 and TRBJ1-1; D unclear. The germline V gene has CDR1 MGHRA and CDR2 YSYEKL. The CDR3 loop spans 16 amino acids. Trimming pared 1 base from V and 5 bases from J, leaving 17 bases between. In DNA form, the CDR3 reads TGCGCCAGCAGCCAAGGTCCGGAAAGCACGTGGACTGAAGCTTTCTTT. This translates into CASSQGPESTWTEAFF.

This chain links TRBV7-2 with TRBJ2-3, with unresolved D. Per germline, CDR1 SGHTA and CDR2 FQGNSA. Trimming left V 2 bases short and J 5 bases short, with 8 bases between. CDR3 length equals 13 residues. The CDR3 DNA reads as TGTGCCAGCAGCTTACTGTGGGAAGATACGCAGTATTTT. Its protein is CASSLLWEDTQYF.

In this sample, this clonotype turned up a few times. The rearrangement links TRBV4-1 to TRBJ2-7, with 7 bases lining up with TRBD1. Looked up from germline, CDR1 is MGHRA and CDR2 is YSYEKL. This CDR3 is 16 amino acids long. With V trimmed by 1 base and J by 2 bases, 8 bases remained unmatched. CDR3 coding DNA: TGCGCCAGCAGCCAAGGGCCGGGACAGATTCCCTACGAGCAGTACTTC. Translated, it gives CASSQGPGQIPYEQYF.

This clonotype was recorded at least ten times. The rearrangement joins TRBV12-3 or TRBV12-4 to TRBJ1-1; 9 positions match TRBD1. CDR3 length equals 16 residues. The ends lost 2 bases at V and 1 base at J; junction bases unmatched: 5. DNA for the CDR3: TGTGCCAGCAGTTTAACAGGGGGCGCAGGGAACACTGAAGCTTTCTTT. It is translated as CASSLTGGAGNTEAFF.

There are a few counts of this clonotype. The J gene is TRBJ2-7, the V gene TRBV4-3; D gene uncertain. CDR1 LGHNA and CDR2 YSLEER come from the germline V gene. The CDR3 covers 13 residues. The V and J ends lost 0 bases and 4 bases respectively, with 7 bases between them. In DNA, the CDR3 is TGCGCCAGCAGCCAAGATGGGAAGTACGAGCAGTACTTC. Residues: CASSQDGKYEQYF.

V gene TRBV2 combines with J gene TRBJ2-2; a weak D match, TRBD2 (5 bases). CDR1 SNHLY and CDR2 FYNNEI come from the germline V gene. Trimming removed 2 bases from V and 7 bases from J, with 14 bases in between. The CDR3 is 15 residues long. CDR3 region: CASSEWASYIGELFF. The DNA for the CDR3 is TGTGCCAGCAGTGAATGGGCTAGCTATATCGGGGAGCTGTTTTTT.

This clonotype was counted a few times. This chain uses TRBV21-1 with TRBJ2-1. TRBV21-1 is reported as a pseudogene. The CDR3 is 12 residues long. CDR3 nucleotides: TGTGCCAGCAGAAACAACGACAATGAGCAGTTCTTC. Its protein product is CASRNNDNEQFF.

V is TRBV6-1 and J is TRBJ2-7; TRBD2 aligns across 13 bases. This CDR3 has 18 residues. In germline, CDR1 is MNHNS, CDR2 SASEGT. J gave up 2 bases and V 7 bases, and 14 bases lay outside the gene matches. The CDR3: CASTPGLAGTISTYEQYF. The CDR3, as DNA: TGTGCCAGCACCCCGGGACTAGCGGGAACTATATCGACCTACGAGCAGTACTTC.